The T cell receptor beta chain described here comes from a study of post-analysis software for immune sequencing data. About the research overall: Some patients lacked subtype; others had relapsing-remitting, secondary progressive or progressive-relapsing disease.

Note on this clonotype: Its antigen is undetermined.

Study-wide results and limits: Significantly decreased normalized Chao1 diversity was recorded for multiple sclerosis patients relative to controls. TRBV5-6, TRBV5-1 and TRBV20-1 were among four or five TRBV segments more frequent in patients than controls.

There are 14 residues in the CDR3. V was pared by 6 bases and J by 7 bases, with 8 bases of the junction left unmatched. The TCR beta cDNA libraries carried unique molecular identifiers. Each CDR3 protein gets one entry after TCRdb re-called the PCR reads with MiXCR. The sample includes approximately 660,000 distinct CDR3 sequences, roughly three fifths of them seen just once. The sequenced material came from blood. The receptor's source is a girl aged 2-9 years with multiple sclerosis. The rearrangement uses TRBV12-3 or TRBV12-4 and TRBJ1-5, with 8 nucleotides matching TRBD1. The DNA of the CDR3 is TGTGCCAGCAGGACAGGGGTCATGGGGCAGCCCCAGCATTTT. Translating gives CASRTGVMGQPQHF.